Listed below are T cell receptor beta chains from one sample, sequenced in a study of beta chain features in type 1 diabetes. The repertoire was sequenced with immunoSEQ multiplex PCR; TCRdb's copy has only in-frame clones and lacks some. This table holds some 360,000 clones, around a fifth found once. Sequencing was carried out using naive CD4+ T cells from blood. These receptors all come from a woman aged 18-35 years in good health. CDR3s include the opening cysteine and the closing phenylalanine or tryptophan. Fields, in order: V gene, J gene, D gene, clone size, CDR3 protein, CDR3 DNA. A D gene is named only where the DNA matches it firmly. Clone size appears in some rows only: once, few, many, or a class for an expanded clone.

V gene: TRBV29-1
J gene: TRBJ1-2
D gene: TRBD1
clone size: .
CDR3 protein: CSARQGPLRGYTF
CDR3 DNA: TGCAGCGCCAGACAGGGGCCCCTGAGGGGCTACACCTTC

V gene: TRBV4-1
J gene: TRBJ2-5
D gene: TRBD2
clone size: .
CDR3 protein: CASSPGLAEETQYF
CDR3 DNA: TGCGCCAGCAGTCCGGGACTAGCGGAAGAGACCCAGTACTTC

V gene: TRBV7-9
J gene: TRBJ1-1
D gene: .
clone size: .
CDR3 protein: CATFLHGDATEAFF
CDR3 DNA: TGTGCCACCTTCTTACACGGAGATGCCACTGAAGCTTTCTTT

V gene: TRBV5-1
J gene: TRBJ2-1
D gene: .
clone size: .
CDR3 protein: CASSLGGGPTGNEQFF
CDR3 DNA: TGCGCCAGCAGCTTAGGGGGGGGACCCACGGGCAATGAGCAGTTCTTC

V gene: TRBV27
J gene: TRBJ2-3
D gene: TRBD1
clone size: .
CDR3 protein: CASSRSTGAHTDTQYF
CDR3 DNA: TGTGCCAGCAGTCGATCCACAGGGGCTCACACAGATACGCAGTATTTT

V gene: TRBV30
J gene: TRBJ1-4
D gene: .
clone size: .
CDR3 protein: CASLQQGANEKLFF
CDR3 DNA: TGTGCCTCCTTACAACAGGGTGCGAACGAAAAACTGTTTTTT

V gene: TRBV9
J gene: TRBJ1-2
D gene: TRBD1
clone size: .
CDR3 protein: CASSVGSMRGPSYGYTF
CDR3 DNA: TGTGCCAGCAGCGTAGGGTCTATGAGGGGGCCGAGCTATGGCTACACCTTC

V gene: TRBV29-1
J gene: TRBJ2-4
D gene: .
clone size: .
CDR3 protein: CSVELPLAGIQYF
CDR3 DNA: TGCAGCGTTGAATTGCCATTAGCCGGCATTCAGTACTTC

V gene: TRBV4-1
J gene: TRBJ2-5
D gene: TRBD1
clone size: once
CDR3 protein: CASSLVQGVIETQYF
CDR3 DNA: TGCGCCAGCAGCCTCGTGCAGGGGGTAATTGAGACCCAGTACTTC

V gene: TRBV5-1
J gene: TRBJ1-5
D gene: .
clone size: .
CDR3 protein: CASSFGESQPQHF
CDR3 DNA: TGCGCCAGCAGCTTCGGTGAAAGTCAGCCCCAGCATTTT

V gene: TRBV4-1
J gene: TRBJ2-3
D gene: .
clone size: .
CDR3 protein: CASSQVIHYRVYF
CDR3 DNA: TGCGCCAGCAGCCAAGTGATACACTACCGGGTGTATTTT

V gene: TRBV5-1
J gene: TRBJ2-7
D gene: TRBD1
clone size: .
CDR3 protein: CASSLGSGTGLDEQYF
CDR3 DNA: TGCGCCAGCAGCTTGGGCTCCGGGACAGGGCTTGACGAGCAGTACTTC

V gene: TRBV4-2
J gene: TRBJ2-7
D gene: .
clone size: .
CDR3 protein: CASSHGLPTYEQYF
CDR3 DNA: TGTGCCAGCAGCCACGGACTTCCCACCTACGAGCAGTACTTC

V gene: TRBV5-1
J gene: TRBJ1-5
D gene: TRBD1
clone size: few
CDR3 protein: CASSLAGGWEQPQHF
CDR3 DNA: TGCGCCAGCAGCTTGGCAGGGGGCTGGGAACAGCCCCAGCATTTT

V gene: TRBV12-5
J gene: TRBJ2-7
D gene: TRBD2
clone size: .
CDR3 protein: CASGLAGGPYEQYF
CDR3 DNA: TGTGCTAGTGGACTAGCGGGAGGGCCATACGAGCAGTACTTC

V gene: TRBV5-4
J gene: TRBJ1-3
D gene: .
clone size: few
CDR3 protein: CASSPDRSRGGNTIYF
CDR3 DNA: TGTGCCAGCAGCCCCGACAGGTCCCGTGGGGGAAACACCATATATTTT

V gene: TRBV5-1
J gene: TRBJ1-1
D gene: .
clone size: .
CDR3 protein: CASSLRGTEAFF
CDR3 DNA: TGCGCCAGCAGCTTGAGGGGCACTGAAGCTTTCTTT

V gene: TRBV30
J gene: TRBJ1-2
D gene: TRBD1
clone size: .
CDR3 protein: CAWGTDRVPGYTF
CDR3 DNA: TGTGCCTGGGGGACAGACAGGGTACCTGGCTACACCTTC

V gene: TRBV5-1
J gene: TRBJ2-7
D gene: .
clone size: few
CDR3 protein: CASSADSTYEQYF
CDR3 DNA: TGCGCCAGCAGCGCGGACAGCACCTACGAGCAGTACTTC

V gene: TRBV9
J gene: TRBJ2-5
D gene: .
clone size: .
CDR3 protein: CASSVDAGKETQYF
CDR3 DNA: TGTGCCAGCAGCGTAGACGCAGGGAAGGAGACCCAGTACTTC